A single sample gave rise to the 27 T cell receptor beta chains below, sequenced in a study of Tregs in tolerant kidney transplant recipients. Profiled with immunoSEQ multiplex PCR; TCRdb holds only in-frame clones, not every one. The data contain 200,000 to 300,000 clones, 80% to 85% of them seen just once; the ten biggest clones take up around 0.6%. Sequences were obtained from CD4+ T cells from blood. These receptors all come from a human donor in good health.

Note on this clone: One junction end does not reproduce the germline sequence, and a read error may be involved. The V and J genes are TRBV19 and TRBJ2-2; D perhaps matches TRBD1 (6 bases). CDR3 length: 16 residues. Looked up from germline, CDR1 is LNHDA and CDR2 is SQIVND (reference sequence). The CDR3 loop reads CASSRETGTFTEELFF. The CDR3 coding sequence is TGTGCCAGTAGCAGAGAAACCGGGACATTTACCGAGGAGCTGTTTTTT. The whole variable domain, filled in from reference TRBV19 and TRBJ2-2, reads DGGITQSPKYLFRKEGQNVTLSCEQNLNHDAMYWYRQDPGQGLRLIYYSQIVNDFQKGDIAEGYSVSREKKESFPLTVTSAQKNPTAFYLCASSRETGTFTEELFFGEGSRLTVL.

This clone was picked up one time. The chain uses TRBV27 and TRBJ2-6; 7 nucleotides agree with TRBD2. The germline V gene has CDR1 MNHEY and CDR2 SMNVEV (reference sequence). The CDR3 loop spans 18 amino acids. The J segment lost 0 bases and the V segment lost 5 bases, leaving 10 bases of the junction unmatched. The CDR3 reads CASSGSRGGSSGANVLTF. The CDR3 DNA follows: TGTGCCAGCAGTGGATCGCGGGGCGGGAGCTCTGGGGCCAACGTCCTGACTTTC.

The chain employs TRBV19 and TRBJ2-3; D could derive from TRBD1 or TRBD2 (5 bases each). Germline CDR1 and CDR2: LNHDA and SQIVND (reference sequence). With 4 bases removed from V and 4 bases from J, the gap between germline ends came to 18 bases. There are 16 residues in the CDR3. CDR3 sequence (DNA): TGTGCCAGTAGTACCCCGGTAGCGCAGGGCTCAGATACGCAGTATTTT. It translates to CASSTPVAQGSDTQYF.

The chain employs TRBV6-4 and TRBJ1-2; D unclear. This CDR3 region has 22 residues. The germline V and J ends were trimmed by 0 bases and 4 bases, with 33 bases remaining between them. Germline loops: CDR1 MRHNA, CDR2 SNTAGT. CDR3 nucleotide sequence: TGTGCCAGCAGTGACTCTCCCCACTCATTCCTAGGCGATACCCCCTCCCCCTATGGCTACACCTTC. Amino acids: CASSDSPHSFLGDTPSPYGYTF.

The chain joins TRBV6-6 to TRBJ1-2; TRBD1 aligns across 7 bases. J gave up 6 bases and V 2 bases, and 6 bases lay outside the gene matches. Germline assignment: CDR1 MNHNY and CDR2 SVGAGI (reference sequence). The CDR3 has 14 amino acids. Here the CDR3 reads CASSYDRDRDGYTF. The CDR3 DNA sequence: TGTGCCAGCAGTTACGACAGGGATAGAGATGGCTACACCTTC.

V usage is TRBV19 and J usage is TRBJ2-7; D is undetermined. CDR1 LNHDA and CDR2 SQIVND come from the germline V gene (reference sequence). With 11 bases removed from V and 6 bases from J, the gap between germline ends came to 11 bases. The CDR3 runs to 10 residues. The CDR3 DNA follows: TGTGCCCGCCATAGGAGCGAGCAGTACTTC. This translates into CARHRSEQYF.

This clone was picked up one time. The chain has TRBV5-5 and TRBJ1-2; D not resolved. The CDR3 is made up of 13 amino acids. Germline CDR1 SGHKS, CDR2 YYEKEE (reference sequence). V lost 0 bases, J lost 5 bases, and 8 bases lay in between. CDR3 amino acids: CASSLESGYGYTF. CDR3 DNA sequence: TGTGCCAGCAGCTTGGAGTCGGGGTATGGCTACACCTTC. Full variable domain (rest looked up from reference TRBV5-5 and TRBJ1-2): DAGVTQSPTHLIKTRGQQVTLRCSPISGHKSVSWYQQVLGQGPQFIFQYYEKEERGRGNFPDRFSARQFPNYSSELNVNALLLGDSALYLCASSLESGYGYTFGSGTRLTVV.

This clone has only one observation. The chain has TRBV30 and TRBJ2-2; 9 bases agree with TRBD1. Germline CDR1 GTSNPN, CDR2 SVGIG (reference sequence). This CDR3 comprises 15 residues. Trimming cost V 7 bases and J 6 bases; bases outside gene matches: 12. Here the CDR3 DNA reads TGTGCCTCGAATCAGGGACAGGGAAGAGCCGGGGAGCTGTTTTTT. Translation: CASNQGQGRAGELFF. Drawing the rest from reference TRBV30 and TRBJ2-2, the complete variable domain is SQTIHQWPATLVQPVGSPLSLECTVEGTSNPNLYWYRQAAGRGLQLLFYSVGIGQISSEVPQNLSASRPQDRQFILSSKKLLLSDSGFYLCASNQGQGRAGELFFGEGSRLTVL.

The genes are TRBV15 and TRBJ2-2; no clear D gene. The CDR3 contains 14 residues. V was clipped by 0 bases and J by 6 bases, with 8 bases between them. CDR1 and CDR2 (germline): LNHNV, YYDKDF (reference sequence). CDR3 nucleotides: TGTGCCACCAGCAGAGACCCATTTGCCGGGGAGCTGTTTTTT. Residues: CATSRDPFAGELFF. The variable domain in full, with the rest retrieved from reference TRBV15 and TRBJ2-2, is DAMVIQNPRYQVTQFGKPVTLSCSQTLNHNVMYWYQQKSSQAPKLLFHYYDKDFNNEADTPDNFQSRRPNTSFCFLDIRSPGLGDTAMYLCATSRDPFAGELFFGEGSRLTVL.

The chain uses TRBV2 and TRBJ2-1; the D call may be TRBD1 or TRBD2 (6 bases each). The CDR3 loop spans 14 amino acids. Trimming removed 3 bases from V and 7 bases from J, with 13 bases in between. Germline CDR1 is SNHLY and CDR2 is FYNNEI. CDR3 in amino acids: CASSERRRGNEQFF. For the CDR3, the DNA is TGTGCCAGCAGTGAGAGGCGGAGGGGGAATGAGCAGTTCTTC.

The V call is TRBV5-1, the J call TRBJ2-3; tentative D call: TRBD2 (6 bases). CDR3 length: 16 amino acids. The ends were cut back, 3 bases at V and 2 bases at J, with 16 bases in the middle. Germline V gene sequence: CDR1 SGHRS, CDR2 YFSETQ. CDR3 in amino acids: CASSSEGLAYTDTQYF. The CDR3 DNA is TGCGCCAGCAGCTCCGAAGGCCTAGCGTACACAGATACGCAGTATTTT. Full variable domain (outside the CDR3, taken from reference TRBV5-1 and TRBJ2-3): KAGVTQTPRYLIKTRGQQVTLSCSPISGHRSVSWYQQTPGQGLQFLFEYFSETQRNKGNFPGRFSGRQFSNSRSEMNVSTLELGDSALYLCASSSEGLAYTDTQYFGPGTRLTVL.

The chain recombines TRBV5-1 with TRBJ2-3; TRBD2 might be the D (5 bases). Germline assignment: CDR1 SGHRS and CDR2 YFSETQ. There are 15 residues in the CDR3. V dropped 7 bases and J dropped 0 bases, with 15 bases sitting between them. CDR3 region: CASSAWRSSTDTQYF. The CDR3, as DNA: TGCGCCAGCTCGGCTTGGAGGTCTAGCACAGATACGCAGTATTTT.

This clone came up once. The chain carries TRBV29-1 and TRBJ2-1, with 11 bases matching TRBD1. This CDR3 contains 14 residues. Germline CDR1 SQVTM, CDR2 ANQGSEA. V lost 8 bases, J lost 4 bases, and 7 bases stayed unmatched. As DNA, the CDR3 is TGCAGCTCCAGCCGGGACAGGGGGTACAATGAGCAGTTCTTC. As protein: CSSSRDRGYNEQFF.

This chain joins TRBV19 and TRBJ2-1, with D tentatively TRBD2 (6 bases). V lost 6 bases, J lost 6 bases, and 12 bases lay in between. Germline V gives CDR1 LNHDA, CDR2 SQIVND (reference sequence). The CDR3 is 13 residues long. The CDR3 spells CASRIRESNEQFF. The CDR3 nucleotides are TGTGCCAGTAGAATCCGGGAGTCCAATGAGCAGTTCTTC. The entire variable domain, with the rest obtained from reference TRBV19 and TRBJ2-1, is as follows: DGGITQSPKYLFRKEGQNVTLSCEQNLNHDAMYWYRQDPGQGLRLIYYSQIVNDFQKGDIAEGYSVSREKKESFPLTVTSAQKNPTAFYLCASRIRESNEQFFGPGTRLTVL.

This chain connects TRBV5-4 to TRBJ1-2, with D possibly matching TRBD1 (6 bases). Germline CDR1 is SGHNT and CDR2 is YYREEE (reference sequence). Trimming pared 4 bases from V and 6 bases from J, leaving 22 bases between. CDR3 length: 16 amino acids. In nucleotides, the CDR3 is TGTGCCAGCAGCCACGGGGGGCGGGCCCTTACGAATGGCTACACCTTC. Amino acid sequence: CASSHGGRALTNGYTF. Full variable domain (outside the CDR3, taken from reference TRBV5-4 and TRBJ1-2): ETGVTQSPTHLIKTRGQQVTLRCSSQSGHNTVSWYQQALGQGPQFIFQYYREEENGRGNFPPRFSGLQFPNYSSELNVNALELDDSALYLCASSHGGRALTNGYTFGSGTRLTVV.

V gene TRBV5-1 combines with J gene TRBJ2-7; a weak D match, TRBD2 (5 bases). The V and J ends lost 3 bases and 0 bases respectively, with 13 bases between them. Germline values: CDR1 SGHRS, CDR2 YFSETQ. The CDR3 spans 15 residues. The CDR3: CASSSIPGSSYEQYF. The CDR3 nucleotides read TGCGCCAGCAGCTCGATTCCGGGAAGCTCCTACGAGCAGTACTTC.

J is TRBJ2-6 and V is TRBV13; 9 bases align to TRBD1. The CDR3 sequence is 19 residues long. The V segment lost 1 base and the J segment 2 bases; nucleotides outside the gene matches: 9. From germline, CDR1 is PRHDT and CDR2 FYEKMQ (reference sequence). CDR3 in amino acids: CASSLAGPGTGPGANVLTF. For the CDR3, the DNA is TGTGCCAGCAGCTTAGCAGGTCCCGGGACAGGGCCTGGGGCCAACGTCCTGACTTTC.

The chain links TRBV5-4 to TRBJ1-2; no reliable D call. This CDR3 is built from 14 residues. The germline CDR1 and CDR2 sequences are SGHNT and YYREEE (reference sequence). V lost 7 bases, J lost 1 base, and 14 bases lay in between. CDR3: CASAQNSRNYGYTF. In DNA, the CDR3 is TGTGCCAGCGCCCAGAACTCTCGTAACTATGGCTACACCTTC.

The rearrangement links TRBV5-4 to TRBJ1-4; TRBD1 matches at 8 bases. The length of the CDR3 is 14 residues. V gave up 4 bases and J gave up 5 bases; unmatched junction bases: 4. Germline lookup yields CDR1 SGHNT and CDR2 YYREEE (reference sequence). As DNA, the CDR3 is TGTGCCAGCAGCATGGACAGGGTAAATGAAAAACTGTTTTTT. Translating gives CASSMDRVNEKLFF.

This clone has more than one count but fewer than ten. The chain combines TRBV7-6 with TRBJ1-6; 7 nucleotides match TRBD1. V shed 5 bases, J shed 6 bases, and the junction held 10 bases outside the gene matches. This CDR3 spans 16 amino acids. The germline V gene encodes CDR1 SGHVS and CDR2 FNYEAQ. The CDR3 loop reads CASSKRDSGPNSPLHF. Here the CDR3 DNA reads TGTGCCAGCAGCAAACGGGACAGCGGGCCTAATTCACCCCTCCACTTT.

The chain is built from TRBV7-9 and TRBJ2-5; tentative D call: TRBD2 (5 bases). Germline-derived CDR1 and CDR2 are SEHNR and FQNEAQ (reference sequence). This CDR3 comprises 15 residues. V lost 5 bases and J lost 5, with 18 bases in between. The CDR3 bases are TGTGCCAGCAGCGACCGGGGTTATAGCGTGGAGACCCAGTACTTC. Its protein is CASSDRGYSVETQYF.

V gene TRBV5-1 combines with J gene TRBJ2-1, with 9 bases identical to TRBD2. V trimming: 3 bases; J trimming: 7 bases; junction bases outside the gene matches: 8. The germline V gene has CDR1 SGHRS and CDR2 YFSETQ. The CDR3 runs to 15 residues. In DNA, the CDR3 is TGCGCCAGCAGCTCAACCGGGACTAGCCGGAATGAGCAGTTCTTC. As protein: CASSSTGTSRNEQFF.

This chain links TRBV7-6 with TRBJ2-7; 10 positions agree with TRBD1. After removal of 5 bases from V and 9 bases from J, the junction contained 19 bases not matched to a gene. The CDR3 spans 17 residues. Germline V lookup: CDR1 SGHVS, CDR2 FNYEAQ. This CDR3 is CASSLRNPGQGPRGQYF. The CDR3 region has the DNA TGTGCCAGCAGCCTCCGGAATCCGGGACAGGGGCCACGCGGGCAGTACTTC.

This clone was detected only a few times. The chain employs TRBV29-1 and TRBJ2-2, with D perhaps matching TRBD1 or TRBD2 (6 bases each). Germline CDR1 SQVTM, CDR2 ANQGSEA. The CDR3 sequence is 13 residues long. Trimming shortened V by 8 bases and J by 4 bases, and 14 bases separated the two germline ends. The CDR3 DNA follows: TGCAGCTCGAGGGGGGCGAGCACCGGGGAGCTGTTTTTT. This codes for CSSRGASTGELFF.

This chain joins TRBV10-1 and TRBJ2-1, with D possibly being TRBD2 (6 bases). Germline assignment: CDR1 WNHNN and CDR2 SYGVQD (reference sequence). Trimming removed 5 bases from V and 3 bases from J, with 8 bases in between. This CDR3 region has 13 residues. This chain's CDR3 is CASSKDYYNEQFF. As DNA, the CDR3 is TGCGCCAGCAGTAAGGACTACTACAATGAGCAGTTCTTC.

The rearrangement links TRBV18 to TRBJ2-1; no firm D call. Germline V lookup: CDR1 KGHSH, CDR2 LQKENI. Trimming shortened V by 6 bases and J by 5 bases, and 8 bases separated the two germline ends. CDR3 size: 12 residues. CDR3 residues: CASSPFDNEQFF. CDR3 sequence (DNA): TGTGCCAGCTCGCCCTTCGACAATGAGCAGTTCTTC.

J is TRBJ2-2 and V is TRBV15, with 7 nucleotides matching TRBD1. Looked up from germline, CDR1 is LNHNV and CDR2 is YYDKDF (reference sequence). CDR3 size: 17 residues. The ends lost 2 bases at V and 8 bases at J; junction bases unmatched: 14. The CDR3 protein is CATSRPQLTGNLGELFF. The CDR3 DNA is TGTGCCACCAGCAGACCCCAATTGACAGGGAATCTAGGGGAGCTGTTTTTT.